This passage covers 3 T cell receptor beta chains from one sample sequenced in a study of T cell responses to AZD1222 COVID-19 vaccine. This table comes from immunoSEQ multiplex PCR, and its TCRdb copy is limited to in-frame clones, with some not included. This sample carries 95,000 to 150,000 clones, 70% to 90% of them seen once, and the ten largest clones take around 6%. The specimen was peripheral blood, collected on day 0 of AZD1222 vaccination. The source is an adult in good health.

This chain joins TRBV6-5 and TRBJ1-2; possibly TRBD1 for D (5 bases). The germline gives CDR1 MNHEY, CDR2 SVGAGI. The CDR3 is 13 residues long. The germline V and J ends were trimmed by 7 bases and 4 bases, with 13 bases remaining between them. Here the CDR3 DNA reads TGTGCCAGCATGGGGGGATTGCGCTATGGCTACACCTTC. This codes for CASMGGLRYGYTF.

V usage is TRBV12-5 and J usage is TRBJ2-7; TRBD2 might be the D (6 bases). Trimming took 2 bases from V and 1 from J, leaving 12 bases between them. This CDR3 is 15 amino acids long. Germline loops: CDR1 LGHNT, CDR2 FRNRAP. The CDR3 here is CASGLPTGGSYEQYF. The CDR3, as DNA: TGTGCTAGTGGTTTGCCCACCGGGGGTTCCTACGAGCAGTACTTC.

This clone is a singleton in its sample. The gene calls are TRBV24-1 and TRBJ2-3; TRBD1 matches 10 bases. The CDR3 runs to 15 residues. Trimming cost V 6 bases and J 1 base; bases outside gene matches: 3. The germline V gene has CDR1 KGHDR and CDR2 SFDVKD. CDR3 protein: CATSPGTGGTDTQYF. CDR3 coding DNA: TGTGCCACCAGTCCAGGGACAGGGGGCACAGATACGCAGTATTTT.